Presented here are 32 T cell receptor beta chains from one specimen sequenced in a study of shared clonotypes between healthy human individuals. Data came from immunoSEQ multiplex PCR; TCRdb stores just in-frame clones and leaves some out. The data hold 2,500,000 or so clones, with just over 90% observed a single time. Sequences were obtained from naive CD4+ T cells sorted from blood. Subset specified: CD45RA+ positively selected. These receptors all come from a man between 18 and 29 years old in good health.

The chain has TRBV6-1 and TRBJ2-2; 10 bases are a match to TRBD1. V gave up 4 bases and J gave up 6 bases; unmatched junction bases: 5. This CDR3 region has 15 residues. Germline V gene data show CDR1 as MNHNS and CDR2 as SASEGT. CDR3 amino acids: CASSVPGTGAGELFF. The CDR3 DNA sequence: TGTGCCAGCAGTGTCCCCGGGACAGGGGCCGGGGAGCTGTTTTTT.

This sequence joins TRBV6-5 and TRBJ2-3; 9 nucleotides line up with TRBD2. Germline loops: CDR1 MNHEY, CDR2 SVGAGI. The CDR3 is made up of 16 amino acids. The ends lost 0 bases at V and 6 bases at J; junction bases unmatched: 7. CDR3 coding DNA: TGTGCCAGCAGTTACTCTAGCCCAGGACTAGCGGATACGCAGTATTTT. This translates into CASSYSSPGLADTQYF.

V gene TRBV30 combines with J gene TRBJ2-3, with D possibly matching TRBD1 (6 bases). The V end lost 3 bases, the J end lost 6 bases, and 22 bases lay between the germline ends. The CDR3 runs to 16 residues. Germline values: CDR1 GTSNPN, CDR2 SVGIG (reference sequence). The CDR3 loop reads CAWSPFHTGYGDTQYF. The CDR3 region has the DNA TGTGCCTGGAGCCCATTCCACACAGGGTACGGGGATACGCAGTATTTT. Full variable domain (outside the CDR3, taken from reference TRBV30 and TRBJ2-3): SQTIHQWPATLVQPVGSPLSLECTVEGTSNPNLYWYRQAAGRGLQLLFYSVGIGQISSEVPQNLSASRPQDRQFILSSKKLLLSDSGFYLCAWSPFHTGYGDTQYFGPGTRLTVL.

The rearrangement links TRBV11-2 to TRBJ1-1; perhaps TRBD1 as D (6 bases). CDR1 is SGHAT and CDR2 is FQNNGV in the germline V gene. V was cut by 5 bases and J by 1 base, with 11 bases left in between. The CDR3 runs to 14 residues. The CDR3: CASSRTEGNTEAFF. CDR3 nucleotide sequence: TGTGCCAGCAGCCGGACAGAAGGGAACACTGAAGCTTTCTTT. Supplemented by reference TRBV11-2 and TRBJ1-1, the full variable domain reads EAGVAQSPRYKIIEKRQSVAFWCNPISGHATLYWYQQILGQGPKLLIQFQNNGVVDDSQLPKDRFSAERLKGVDSTLKIQPAKLEDSAVYLCASSRTEGNTEAFFGQGTRLTVV.

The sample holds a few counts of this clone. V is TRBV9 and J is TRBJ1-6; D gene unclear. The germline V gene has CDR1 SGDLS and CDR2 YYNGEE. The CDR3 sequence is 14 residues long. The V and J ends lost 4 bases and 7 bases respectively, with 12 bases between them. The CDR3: CASSSSNGNSPLHF. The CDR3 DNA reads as TGTGCCAGCAGCTCCTCCAATGGGAATTCACCCCTCCACTTT.

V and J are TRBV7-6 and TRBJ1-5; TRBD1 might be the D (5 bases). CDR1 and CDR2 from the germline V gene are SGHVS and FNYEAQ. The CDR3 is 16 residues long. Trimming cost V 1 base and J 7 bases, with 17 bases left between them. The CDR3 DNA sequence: TGTGCCAGCAGCTTAGGGACACTAGTTGACACCCAGCCCCAGCATTTT. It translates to CASSLGTLVDTQPQHF.

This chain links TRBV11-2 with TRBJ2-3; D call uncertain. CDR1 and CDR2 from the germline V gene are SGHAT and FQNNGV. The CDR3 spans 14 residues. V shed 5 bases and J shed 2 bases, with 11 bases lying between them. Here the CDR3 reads CASSLLTTTDTQYF. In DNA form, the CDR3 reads TGTGCCAGCAGCCTTCTCACCACCACAGATACGCAGTATTTT. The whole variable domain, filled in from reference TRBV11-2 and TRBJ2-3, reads EAGVAQSPRYKIIEKRQSVAFWCNPISGHATLYWYQQILGQGPKLLIQFQNNGVVDDSQLPKDRFSAERLKGVDSTLKIQPAKLEDSAVYLCASSLLTTTDTQYFGPGTRLTVL.

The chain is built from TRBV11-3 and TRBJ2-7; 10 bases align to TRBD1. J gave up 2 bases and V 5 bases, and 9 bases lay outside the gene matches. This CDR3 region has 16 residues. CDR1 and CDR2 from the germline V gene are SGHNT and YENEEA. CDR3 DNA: TGTGCCAGCAGCCAAGGCGGTGGGACAGGGGCCTACGAGCAGTACTTC. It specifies CASSQGGGTGAYEQYF.

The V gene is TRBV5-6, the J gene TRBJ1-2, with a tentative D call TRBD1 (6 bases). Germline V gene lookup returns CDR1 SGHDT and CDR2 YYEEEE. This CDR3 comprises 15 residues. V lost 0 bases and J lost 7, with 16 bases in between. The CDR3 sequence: CASSLVILGATGYTF. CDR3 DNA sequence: TGTGCCAGCAGCTTGGTGATCCTGGGGGCGACTGGCTACACCTTC. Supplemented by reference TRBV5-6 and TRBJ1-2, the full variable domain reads DAGVTQSPTHLIKTRGQQVTLRCSPKSGHDTVSWYQQALGQGPQFIFQYYEEEERQRGNFPDRFSGHQFPNYSSELNVNALLLGDSALYLCASSLVILGATGYTFGSGTRLTVV.

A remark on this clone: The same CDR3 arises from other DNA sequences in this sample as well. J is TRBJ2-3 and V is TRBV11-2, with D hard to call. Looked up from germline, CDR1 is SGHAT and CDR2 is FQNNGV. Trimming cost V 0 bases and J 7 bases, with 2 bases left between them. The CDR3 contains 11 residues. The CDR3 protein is CASSLENTQYF. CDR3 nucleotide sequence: TGTGCCAGCAGCTTAGAAAATACGCAGTATTTT.

The CDR3 region is CASSPGTGNMETQYF. CDR3 in DNA: TGTGCCAGCAGCCCCGGGACAGGGAACATGGAGACCCAGTACTTC. The chain uses TRBV11-3 and TRBJ2-5, with 9 nucleotides matching TRBD1. V shed 5 bases and J 5 bases; nucleotides not matched to a gene: 9. The CDR3 loop spans 15 amino acids. Germline V gives CDR1 SGHNT, CDR2 YENEEA.

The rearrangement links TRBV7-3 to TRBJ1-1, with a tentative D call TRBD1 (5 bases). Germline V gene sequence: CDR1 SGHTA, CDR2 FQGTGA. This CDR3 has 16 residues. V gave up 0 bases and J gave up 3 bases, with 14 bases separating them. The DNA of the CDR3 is TGTGCCAGCAGCTTAACGGGAGGGGTGGGATACACTGAAGCTTTCTTT. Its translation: CASSLTGGVGYTEAFF.

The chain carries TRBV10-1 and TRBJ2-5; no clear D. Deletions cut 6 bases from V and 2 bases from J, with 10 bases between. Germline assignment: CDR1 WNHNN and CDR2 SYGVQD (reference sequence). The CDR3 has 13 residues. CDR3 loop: CASRRQSQETQYF. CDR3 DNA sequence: TGCGCCAGCAGGCGCCAAAGTCAAGAGACCCAGTACTTC.

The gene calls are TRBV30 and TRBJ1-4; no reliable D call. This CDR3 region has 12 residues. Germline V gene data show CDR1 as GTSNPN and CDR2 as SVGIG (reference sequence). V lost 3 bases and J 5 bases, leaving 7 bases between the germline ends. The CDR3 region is CAWSEANEKLFF. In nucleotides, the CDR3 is TGTGCCTGGAGCGAGGCGAATGAAAAACTGTTTTTT.

The CDR3 bases are TGTGCCAGCAGCTTGTCCTTCGGACAGGGATACGAGCAGTACTTC. This encodes CASSLSFGQGYEQYF. The J gene is TRBJ2-7, the V gene TRBV5-8; 8 nucleotides align to TRBD1. The CDR3 loop spans 15 amino acids. The V gene end was trimmed by 1 base and the J gene end by 4 bases; junction bases not matched to a gene: 7. CDR1 SGHTS and CDR2 YDEGEE come from the germline V gene.

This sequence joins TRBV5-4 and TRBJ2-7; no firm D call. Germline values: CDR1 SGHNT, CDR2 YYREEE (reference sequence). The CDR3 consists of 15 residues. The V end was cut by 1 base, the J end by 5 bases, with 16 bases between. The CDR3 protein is CASSLTSVIRDEQYF. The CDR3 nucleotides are TGTGCCAGCAGCTTGACGTCAGTTATACGGGACGAGCAGTACTTC. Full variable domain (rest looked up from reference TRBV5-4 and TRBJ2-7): ETGVTQSPTHLIKTRGQQVTLRCSSQSGHNTVSWYQQALGQGPQFIFQYYREEENGRGNFPPRFSGLQFPNYSSELNVNALELDDSALYLCASSLTSVIRDEQYFGPGTRLTVT.

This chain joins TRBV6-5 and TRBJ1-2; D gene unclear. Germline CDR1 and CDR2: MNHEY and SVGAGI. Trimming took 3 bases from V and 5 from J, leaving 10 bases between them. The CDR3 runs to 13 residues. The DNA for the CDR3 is TGTGCCAGCAGTTATGACATAATATATGGCTACACCTTC. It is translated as CASSYDIIYGYTF.

Here the CDR3 reads CASGTSGSGEKLFF. The CDR3 DNA reads TGTGCCAGCGGGACCTCGGGGAGTGGTGAAAAACTGTTTTTT. The rearrangement joins TRBV2 to TRBJ1-4; D possibly corresponds to TRBD1 (5 bases). Germline CDR1 SNHLY, CDR2 FYNNEI. V was pared by 8 bases and J by 7 bases, with 17 bases between. The CDR3 is made up of 14 amino acids.

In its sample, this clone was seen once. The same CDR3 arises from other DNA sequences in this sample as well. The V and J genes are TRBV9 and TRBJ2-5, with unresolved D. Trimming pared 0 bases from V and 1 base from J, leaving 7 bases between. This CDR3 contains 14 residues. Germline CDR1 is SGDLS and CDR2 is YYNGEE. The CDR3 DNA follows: TGTGCCAGCAGCGTAGGGAACAGCCAAGAGACCCAGTACTTC. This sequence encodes CASSVGNSQETQYF.

This CDR3 is CASSNPGQLTYEQYF. In DNA, the CDR3 is TGTGCCAGCAGTAACCCGGGACAGCTCACCTACGAGCAGTACTTC. V gene TRBV6-6 combines with J gene TRBJ2-7; 7 bases are a match to TRBD1. This CDR3 contains 15 residues. With V trimmed by 5 bases and J by 2 bases, 9 bases remained unmatched. Germline CDR1 is MNHNY and CDR2 is SVGAGI (reference sequence).

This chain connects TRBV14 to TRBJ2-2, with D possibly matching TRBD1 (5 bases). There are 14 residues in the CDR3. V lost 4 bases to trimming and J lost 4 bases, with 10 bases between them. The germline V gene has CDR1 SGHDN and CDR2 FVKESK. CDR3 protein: CASSPRAGTGELFF. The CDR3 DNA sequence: TGTGCCAGCAGCCCCAGGGCCGGCACCGGGGAGCTGTTTTTT.

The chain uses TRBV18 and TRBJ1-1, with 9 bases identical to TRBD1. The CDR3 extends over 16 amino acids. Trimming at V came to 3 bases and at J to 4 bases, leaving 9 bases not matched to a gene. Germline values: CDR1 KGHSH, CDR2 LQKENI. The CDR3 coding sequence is TGTGCCAGCTCACCTCCAGAGGGACAGGGATCCACTGAAGCTTTCTTT. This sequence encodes CASSPPEGQGSTEAFF.

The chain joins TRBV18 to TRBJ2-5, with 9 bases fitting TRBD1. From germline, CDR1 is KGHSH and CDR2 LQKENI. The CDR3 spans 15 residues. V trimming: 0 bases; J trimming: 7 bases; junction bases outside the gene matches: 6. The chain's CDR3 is CASSPPGQGGVTQYF. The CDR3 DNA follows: TGTGCCAGCTCACCACCGGGACAGGGTGGAGTGACCCAGTACTTC.

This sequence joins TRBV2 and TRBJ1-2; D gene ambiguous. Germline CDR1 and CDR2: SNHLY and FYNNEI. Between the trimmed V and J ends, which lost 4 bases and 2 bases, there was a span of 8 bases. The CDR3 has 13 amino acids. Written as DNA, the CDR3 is TGTGCCAGCAGTGTACGGCCAAACTATGGCTACACCTTC. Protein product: CASSVRPNYGYTF.

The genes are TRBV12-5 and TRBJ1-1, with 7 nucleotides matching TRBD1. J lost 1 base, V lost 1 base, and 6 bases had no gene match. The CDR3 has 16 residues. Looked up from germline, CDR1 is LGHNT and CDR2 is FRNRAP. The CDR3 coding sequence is TGTGCTAGTGGTTTGGACAGGGGTCCGGGGAACACTGAAGCTTTCTTT. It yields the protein CASGLDRGPGNTEAFF.

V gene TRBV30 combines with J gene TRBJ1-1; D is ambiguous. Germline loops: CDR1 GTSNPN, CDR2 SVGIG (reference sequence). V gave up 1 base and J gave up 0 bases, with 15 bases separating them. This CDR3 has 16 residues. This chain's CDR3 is CAWSGGLVSLNTEAFF. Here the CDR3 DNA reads TGTGCCTGGAGTGGGGGTCTAGTCAGCCTGAACACTGAAGCTTTCTTT.

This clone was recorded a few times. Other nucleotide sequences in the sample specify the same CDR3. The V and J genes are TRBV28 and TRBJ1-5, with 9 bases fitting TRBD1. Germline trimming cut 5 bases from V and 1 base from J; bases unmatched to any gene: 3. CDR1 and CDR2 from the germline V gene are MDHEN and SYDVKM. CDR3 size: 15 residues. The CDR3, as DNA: TGTGCCAGCAGTCCAACAGGGGGCAGCAATCAGCCCCAGCATTTT. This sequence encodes CASSPTGGSNQPQHF.

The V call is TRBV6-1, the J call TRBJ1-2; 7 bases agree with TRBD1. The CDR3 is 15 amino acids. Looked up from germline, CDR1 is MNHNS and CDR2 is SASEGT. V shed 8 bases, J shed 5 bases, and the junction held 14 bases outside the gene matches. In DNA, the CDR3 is TGTGCCAGCCGTCGACAGGGATCCATTTATTATGGCTACACCTTC. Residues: CASRRQGSIYYGYTF.

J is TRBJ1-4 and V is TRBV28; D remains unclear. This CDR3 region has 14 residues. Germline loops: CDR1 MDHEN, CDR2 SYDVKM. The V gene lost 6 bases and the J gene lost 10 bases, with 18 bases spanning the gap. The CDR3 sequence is CASRRVVPGGKLFF. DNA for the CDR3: TGTGCCAGCAGGAGAGTCGTTCCGGGTGGAAAACTGTTTTTT. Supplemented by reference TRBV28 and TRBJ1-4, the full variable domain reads DVKVTQSSRYLVKRTGEKVFLECVQDMDHENMFWYRQDPGLGLRLIYFSYDVKMKEKGDIPEGYSVSREKKERFSLILESASTNQTSMYLCASRRVVPGGKLFFGSGTQLSVL.

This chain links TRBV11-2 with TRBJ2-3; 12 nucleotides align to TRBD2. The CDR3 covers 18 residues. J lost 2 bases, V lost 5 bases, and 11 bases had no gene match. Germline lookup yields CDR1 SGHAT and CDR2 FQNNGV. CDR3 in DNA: TGTGCCAGCAGCCCCGTCCGACTAGCGGGAGTGGCCACAGATACGCAGTATTTT. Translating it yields CASSPVRLAGVATDTQYF.

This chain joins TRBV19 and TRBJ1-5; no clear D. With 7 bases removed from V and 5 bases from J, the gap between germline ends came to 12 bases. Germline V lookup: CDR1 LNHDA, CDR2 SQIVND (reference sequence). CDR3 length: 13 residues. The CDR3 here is CASTIVGDQPQHF. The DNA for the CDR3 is TGTGCCAGTACCATAGTTGGAGATCAGCCCCAGCATTTT.

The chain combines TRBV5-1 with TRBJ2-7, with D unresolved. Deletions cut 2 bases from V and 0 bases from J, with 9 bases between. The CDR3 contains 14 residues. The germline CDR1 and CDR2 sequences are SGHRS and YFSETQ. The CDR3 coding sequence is TGCGCCAGCAGCTTTACTTCAGTCTCCTACGAGCAGTACTTC. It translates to CASSFTSVSYEQYF.